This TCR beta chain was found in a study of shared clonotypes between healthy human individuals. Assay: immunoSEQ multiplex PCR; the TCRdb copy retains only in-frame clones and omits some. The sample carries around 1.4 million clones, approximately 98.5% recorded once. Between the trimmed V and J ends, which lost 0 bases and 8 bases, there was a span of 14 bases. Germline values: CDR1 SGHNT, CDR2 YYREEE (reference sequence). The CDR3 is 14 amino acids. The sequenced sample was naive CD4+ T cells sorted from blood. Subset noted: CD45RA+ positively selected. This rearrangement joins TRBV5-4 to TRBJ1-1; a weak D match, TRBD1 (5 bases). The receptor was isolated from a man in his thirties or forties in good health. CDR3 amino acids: CASSLGQISTEAFF. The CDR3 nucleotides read TGTGCCAGCAGCTTGGGACAGATATCGACAGAAGCTTTCTTT.